This T cell receptor (beta chain) was captured by sequencing in a study of T-cell reconstitution after alpha-beta-depleted transplantation in children. Notes on the study in general: About two months after transplant, alpha-beta T cells reportedly came from several hundred expanded graft clones. Once a year had passed after transplant, T-cell counts and diversity came mostly from newly produced T cells.

This clonotype was recorded many times. Its antigen is undetermined. During its preparation, the TCRbeta library received unique molecular identifiers. TCRdb reprocessed the PCR reads with MiXCR, giving one entry per CDR3 protein. The repertoire consists of some 120,000 distinct CDR3 sequences, with 20% to 25% occurring once and the leading ten covering approximately 10%. This CDR3 is built from 16 residues. V shed 2 bases, J shed 9 bases, and the junction held 9 bases outside the gene matches. CDR1 and CDR2 from the germline V gene are SGHTA and FQGTGA. The sequence was collected from a male patient aged 2-10 years who had a stem cell transplant for chronic granulomatous disease, so the T cells may come from the graft donor. Sequenced here: PBMCs, mostly from graft donor cells, sampled 180 days after TCRalphabeta/CD19-depleted stem cell transplant. J is TRBJ2-3 and V is TRBV7-3, with 12 bases matching TRBD2. The CDR3 region is CASSLELAGGLDTQYF. The DNA of the CDR3 is TGTGCCAGCAGCTTAGAGCTAGCGGGAGGGCTCGACACGCAGTATTTT.